Below, 23 T cell receptor beta chains from the same sample are listed, as sequenced in a study of response to subunit inactivated influenza vaccine. MiXCR, applied by TCRdb to the RT-PCR reads, yields one record per CDR3 protein. The data contain 500,000 to 600,000 distinct CDR3 sequences, over 10% of them singletons. The specimen was PBMCs from blood, collected 40 to 50 days after vaccination. These TCRs come from a man aged 45 to 65 who received an inactivated influenza vaccine.

The chain has TRBV5-1 and TRBJ2-2; 8 bases map to TRBD2. The trim removed 9 bases at V and 7 bases at J, leaving 8 bases unmatched. The CDR3 is 13 amino acids. Germline assignment: CDR1 SGHRS and CDR2 YFSETQ. The CDR3 DNA reads TGCGCCACTGGACTAGCCCAGGGCGGGGAGCTGTTTTTT. Its translation: CATGLAQGGELFF. Variable domain in full (rest from reference TRBV5-1 and TRBJ2-2): KAGVTQTPRYLIKTRGQQVTLSCSPISGHRSVSWYQQTPGQGLQFLFEYFSETQRNKGNFPGRFSGRQFSNSRSEMNVSTLELGDSALYLCATGLAQGGELFFGEGSRLTVL.

This clonotype was recorded a few times. The V and J genes are TRBV10-3 and TRBJ1-1; D remains ambiguous. The V end lost 3 bases, the J end lost 7 bases, and 9 bases lay between the germline ends. The CDR3 extends over 12 amino acids. Per the germline V gene, CDR1 is ENHRY and CDR2 is SYGVKD. For the CDR3, the DNA is TGTGCCATCAGTGAATCGAGCTTTGAAGCTTTCTTT. Protein: CAISESSFEAFF.

This clonotype was counted at least ten times. The rearrangement uses TRBV27 and TRBJ2-1, with TRBD2 identical over 9 bases. Losses at the gene ends were 5 bases for V and 7 bases for J; bases not matched to a gene: 12. Per the germline V gene, CDR1 is MNHEY and CDR2 is SMNVEV (reference sequence). There are 16 residues in the CDR3. The CDR3 sequence is CASSHASGRLSNEQFF. For the CDR3, the DNA is TGTGCCAGCAGTCACGCCAGCGGGAGGTTGTCGAATGAGCAGTTCTTC.

The chain joins TRBV18 to TRBJ2-1; D ambiguous. The CDR3 is 18 residues long. V lost 2 bases to trimming and J lost 9 bases, with 26 bases between them. Germline V gene data show CDR1 as KGHSH and CDR2 as LQKENI. CDR3 sequence reads: CASSPLVASMNSLSEQFF. The CDR3 nucleotides are TGTGCCAGCTCACCATTGGTTGCTAGTATGAACTCGTTGAGTGAGCAGTTCTTC.

This clonotype was counted at least ten times. The V call is TRBV20-1, the J call TRBJ1-4; the D is unclear. Germline V gene data show CDR1 as DFQATT and CDR2 as SNEGSKA (reference sequence). The CDR3 totals 12 residues. Trimming stripped 7 bases from V and 5 bases from J, with 11 bases between. CDR3 nucleotide sequence: TGCAGTGGGGTCGGGCAGAATGAAAAACTGTTTTTT. Translating it yields CSGVGQNEKLFF.

This clonotype turned up a few times. V and J are TRBV6-5 and TRBJ2-2; TRBD1 matches 8 bases. Unmatched junction bases numbered 14, after V lost 0 bases and J lost 8 bases. Germline CDR1 is MNHEY and CDR2 is SVGAGI. The CDR3 covers 18 residues. The CDR3: CASSYSSWRQGASGELFF. CDR3 bases: TGTGCCAGCAGTTACTCATCGTGGCGTCAGGGGGCGTCGGGGGAGCTGTTTTTT.

This sequence joins TRBV12-3 or TRBV12-4 and TRBJ1-1; D uncertain. This CDR3 has 12 amino acids. V was shortened by 5 bases and J by 5 bases, with 9 bases between the two germline ends. CDR3 sequence: CASSIQKTEAFF. DNA for the CDR3: TGTGCCAGCAGTATTCAGAAGACTGAAGCTTTCTTT.

Comment on this clonotype: A much bigger clone sits one base away, suggesting this may be a read error. The V call is TRBV3-1, the J call TRBJ2-7; D not resolved. Germline assignment: CDR1 LGHDT and CDR2 YNNKEL (reference sequence). The ends were cut back, 4 bases at V and 7 bases at J, with 14 bases in the middle. This CDR3 region has 13 residues. CDR3 nucleotide sequence: TGTGCCAGCAGCCTAGTATCAGGATGGGAGCAGTACTTC. Translated: CASSLVSGWEQYF.

V usage is TRBV29-1 and J usage is TRBJ2-3; a possible D gene is TRBD2 (6 bases). The CDR3 extends over 13 amino acids. Germline CDR1 reads SQVTM; CDR2 reads ANQGSEA. Trimming removed 7 bases at V and 2 bases at J, with 13 bases between. The CDR3: CSADWGVTDTQYF. CDR3 nucleotide sequence: TGCAGCGCTGACTGGGGGGTCACAGATACGCAGTATTTT.

The rearrangement links TRBV3-1 to TRBJ2-7, with 8 nucleotides matching TRBD2. Trimming cost V 3 bases and J 7 bases; bases outside gene matches: 8. Per germline, CDR1 LGHDT and CDR2 YNNKEL (reference sequence). This CDR3 region has 14 residues. CDR3 nucleotides: TGTGCCAGCAGCCAGGGACTAGGAAGTCAGGAGCAGTACTTC. It codes for CASSQGLGSQEQYF.

The chain couples TRBV20-1 to TRBJ2-3, with TRBD1 matching 11 bases. Germline CDR1 is DFQATT and CDR2 is SNEGSKA (reference sequence). The CDR3 is made up of 17 amino acids. CDR3: CCARDPGQGAETDTQYF. As DNA, the CDR3 is TGCTGCGCTAGAGATCCCGGACAGGGGGCAGAAACAGATACGCAGTATTTT.

This rearrangement joins TRBV6-2 or TRBV6-3 to TRBJ2-2, with 8 positions matching TRBD1. In germline, CDR1 is MNHEY, CDR2 SVGEGT. Trimming took 5 bases from V and 5 from J; bases not matched to a gene: 7. The CDR3 totals 15 residues. The CDR3: CASSETGVGTGELFF. Here the CDR3 DNA reads TGTGCCAGCAGTGAGACAGGGGTAGGAACCGGGGAGCTGTTTTTT.

This clonotype was counted between two and nine times. The chain carries TRBV6-5 and TRBJ2-1, with D possibly matching TRBD2 (6 bases). The germline V gene has CDR1 MNHEY and CDR2 SVGAGI. The CDR3 is 17 amino acids. Between the trimmed V and J ends, which lost 2 bases and 4 bases, there was a span of 18 bases. CDR3 sequence (DNA): TGTGCCAGCAGTTACATTCGGGTCCGGGACTCGTACAATGAGCAGTTCTTC. Translating gives CASSYIRVRDSYNEQFF.

This clonotype was counted only a few times. The V call is TRBV5-6, the J call TRBJ2-1, with TRBD2 identical over 8 bases. Trimming removed 1 base from V and 5 bases from J; junction bases left unmatched: 11. This CDR3 has 17 residues. Germline lookup yields CDR1 SGHDT and CDR2 YYEEEE. CDR3 in DNA: TGTGCCAGCAGCTTGACTAGCGGAGCAGACCTCCACAATGAGCAGTTCTTC. This gives the protein CASSLTSGADLHNEQFF.

The chain combines TRBV10-3 with TRBJ1-2; no definite D call. Trimming removed 6 bases from V and 4 bases from J, with 15 bases in between. Germline V lookup: CDR1 ENHRY, CDR2 SYGVKD. The CDR3 is made up of 14 amino acids. The CDR3 region is CAISNEGRTYGYTF. The CDR3 nucleotides read TGTGCCATCAGCAATGAGGGCCGGACCTATGGCTACACCTTC.

This clonotype was picked up a small number of times. CDR3 DNA sequence: TGTGCCAGCAGCCCCCGGGACTATCGCTACGAGCAGTACTTC. Protein sequence: CASSPRDYRYEQYF. The rearrangement joins TRBV3-1 to TRBJ2-7, with 7 bases fitting TRBD2. The CDR3 length is 14 residues. J gave up 3 bases and V 4 bases, and 6 bases lay outside the gene matches. CDR1 is LGHDT, CDR2 YNNKEL, per germline (reference sequence).

This clonotype was counted many times. This chain uses TRBV20-1 with TRBJ2-7; D unresolved. CDR3 length: 13 residues. Trimming removed 3 bases from V and 0 bases from J, with 9 bases in between. The germline gives CDR1 DFQATT, CDR2 SNEGSKA (reference sequence). The CDR3 nucleotides are TGCAGTGCTAGGGGCCTGAGCTCCTACGAGCAGTACTTC. It is translated as CSARGLSSYEQYF.

This clonotype was seen only a few times. V gene TRBV20-1 combines with J gene TRBJ2-5; TRBD2 matches 9 bases. Germline V gene data show CDR1 as DFQATT and CDR2 as SNEGSKA (reference sequence). This CDR3 has 17 residues. The trim removed 1 base at V and 2 bases at J, leaving 11 bases unmatched. CDR3 protein: CSARGQGSGGLQETQYF. DNA for the CDR3: TGCAGTGCTAGAGGCCAAGGCAGCGGGGGGCTGCAAGAGACCCAGTACTTC.

The rearrangement uses TRBV30 and TRBJ2-2, with D unclear. V was clipped by 0 bases and J by 1 base, with 6 bases between them. The CDR3 runs to 14 residues. Germline values: CDR1 GTSNPN, CDR2 SVGIG (reference sequence). The CDR3 sequence is CAWSVARNTGELFF. As DNA, the CDR3 is TGTGCCTGGAGTGTAGCGAGGAACACCGGGGAGCTGTTTTTT.

In its sample, this clonotype was seen a few times. The chain combines TRBV29-1 with TRBJ2-3, with D maybe TRBD2 (5 bases). Germline lookup yields CDR1 SQVTM and CDR2 ANQGSEA. This CDR3 is 14 amino acids long. V lost 3 bases and J lost 0, with 10 bases in between. The CDR3 DNA reads as TGCAGCGTTGACCTGAGCGGAAGCACAGATACGCAGTATTTT. As protein: CSVDLSGSTDTQYF.

The chain carries TRBV27 and TRBJ1-1; 7 positions match TRBD1. The CDR3 is 14 amino acids. The J segment lost 3 bases and the V segment lost 7 bases, leaving 8 bases of the junction unmatched. CDR1 is MNHEY, CDR2 SMNVEV, per germline (reference sequence). The CDR3 region is CASKLTGWDTEAFF. CDR3 DNA: TGTGCCAGCAAACTGACAGGGTGGGACACTGAAGCTTTCTTT.

This clonotype was recorded many times. This sequence joins TRBV10-3 and TRBJ2-2, with 9 nucleotides matching TRBD1. With V trimmed by 6 bases and J by 0 bases, 5 bases remained unmatched. CDR3 length: 16 residues. Germline V gives CDR1 ENHRY, CDR2 SYGVKD. The CDR3: CAISTQGAANTGELFF. The DNA for the CDR3 is TGTGCCATCAGCACACAGGGGGCCGCGAACACCGGGGAGCTGTTTTTT.

The chain joins TRBV12-3 or TRBV12-4 to TRBJ1-5; D ambiguous. This CDR3 is built from 11 residues. V was cut by 5 bases and J by 9 bases, with 8 bases left in between. CDR3 sequence (DNA): TGTGCCAGCAGTCAGAATACGCCCCAGCATTTT. Amino acid sequence: CASSQNTPQHF.